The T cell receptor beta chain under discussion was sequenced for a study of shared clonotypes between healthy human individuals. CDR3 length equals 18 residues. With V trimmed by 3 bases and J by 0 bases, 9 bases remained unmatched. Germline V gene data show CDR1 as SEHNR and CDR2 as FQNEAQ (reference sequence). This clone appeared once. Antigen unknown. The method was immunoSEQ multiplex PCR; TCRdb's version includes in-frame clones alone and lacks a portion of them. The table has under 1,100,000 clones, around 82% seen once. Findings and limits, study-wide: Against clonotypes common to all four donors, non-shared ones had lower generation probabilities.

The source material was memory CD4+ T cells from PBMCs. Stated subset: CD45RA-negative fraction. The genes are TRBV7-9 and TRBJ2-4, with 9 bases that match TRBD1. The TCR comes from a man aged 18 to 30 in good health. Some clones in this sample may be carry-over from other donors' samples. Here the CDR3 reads CASSLDRGNQLAKNIQYF. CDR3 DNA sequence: TGTGCCAGCAGCTTGGACAGGGGAAACCAGTTAGCCAAAAACATTCAGTACTTC.